Listed here are 32 T cell receptor beta chains from one sample, sequenced in a study of CD8 T cells in ankylosing spondylitis. TCRdb re-called the 5' RACE reads with MiXCR, one entry per CDR3 protein. The sample lists around 150,000 distinct CDR3 sequences; 11% were seen once. The sequencing input was blood, either unsorted or a sorted T cell fraction (not recorded which). Source of these receptors: a male donor with ankylosing spondylitis or in good health (not recorded which).

The chain has TRBV19 and TRBJ1-1; D is uncertain. Trimming stripped 4 bases from V and 8 bases from J, with 8 bases between. The CDR3 covers 11 residues. Germline values: CDR1 LNHDA, CDR2 SQIVND (reference sequence). CDR3 in DNA: TGTGCCAGTAGTAAGACTGTCGAAGCTTTCTTT. It is translated as CASSKTVEAFF.

In this sample, this clonotype turned up many times. The rearrangement joins TRBV20-1 to TRBJ2-2, with D perhaps matching TRBD2 (6 bases). V was clipped by 0 bases and J by 5 bases, with 16 bases between them. The CDR3 length is 16 residues. Germline CDR1 reads DFQATT; CDR2 reads SNEGSKA (reference sequence). This CDR3 is CSARDRSRAGTGELFF. CDR3 coding DNA: TGCAGTGCTAGAGATCGGTCCAGGGCGGGGACCGGGGAGCTGTTTTTT.

The rearrangement links TRBV6-1 to TRBJ2-7; D is uncertain. From germline, CDR1 is MNHNS and CDR2 SASEGT. This CDR3 comprises 14 residues. V gave up 6 bases and J gave up 4 bases, with 16 bases separating them. The CDR3 DNA follows: TGTGCCAGCAGACCTCTTGACTGGCAGTACGAGCAGTACTTC. Amino acid sequence: CASRPLDWQYEQYF.

This clonotype has at least ten counts. This chain uses TRBV6-1 with TRBJ2-5, with 7 nucleotides matching TRBD1. Trimming at V came to 7 bases and at J to 3 bases, leaving 5 bases not matched to a gene. This CDR3 is 13 amino acids long. Looked up from germline, CDR1 is MNHNS and CDR2 is SASEGT. This CDR3 reads CASNMGQKETQYF. DNA for the CDR3: TGTGCCAGCAACATGGGACAGAAAGAGACCCAGTACTTC.

This chain uses TRBV19 with TRBJ2-7, with 7 positions matching TRBD1. The CDR3 runs to 12 residues. With V trimmed by 9 bases and J by 9 bases, 11 bases remained unmatched. The germline CDR1 and CDR2 sequences are LNHDA and SQIVND (reference sequence). This CDR3 is CASGTARERQYF. The CDR3 DNA sequence: TGTGCCAGCGGGACAGCCAGAGAAAGGCAGTACTTC.

This clonotype has a count of ten or more. V gene TRBV6-2 or TRBV6-3 combines with J gene TRBJ1-2, with 7 positions matching TRBD1. Germline V gene data show CDR1 as MNHEY and CDR2 as SVGEGT. The CDR3 is made up of 14 amino acids. The V segment lost 6 bases and the J segment 3 bases; nucleotides outside the gene matches: 7. The CDR3 is CASRTTGVYYGYTF. As DNA, the CDR3 is TGTGCCAGCAGAACCACAGGGGTCTACTATGGCTACACCTTC.

This clonotype has just a few counts. The chain recombines TRBV4-3 with TRBJ2-1; 7 bases align to TRBD2. The germline gives CDR1 LGHNA, CDR2 YSLEER. The CDR3 has 15 residues. The V and J ends lost 0 bases and 10 bases, in that order; junction bases with no gene match: 9. The CDR3 bases are TGCGCCAGCAGCCAAGATGGGCGGGGGAAAGAGGAGCAGTTCTTC. This gives the protein CASSQDGRGKEEQFF.

This clonotype was found a few times. The chain is built from TRBV12-3 or TRBV12-4 and TRBJ2-1; a possible D gene is TRBD2 (6 bases). This CDR3 has 13 residues. V was clipped by 8 bases and J by 7 bases, with 15 bases between them. The CDR3 coding sequence is TGTGCCAGCTTCCTAGGAGGGTTGAATGAGCAGTTCTTC. It is translated as CASFLGGLNEQFF.

The DNA of the CDR3 is TGCAGTGCTAGTAGGCTAGCGGGAGTCCAAGAGACCCAGTACTTC. It encodes CSASRLAGVQETQYF. The chain combines TRBV20-1 with TRBJ2-5; 10 bases fit TRBD2. CDR1 and CDR2 (germline): DFQATT, SNEGSKA (reference sequence). With 3 bases clipped from V and 1 base from J, the junction kept 5 bases outside the gene matches. The CDR3 has 15 amino acids.

This clonotype was picked up many times. This chain connects TRBV3-1 to TRBJ2-1; no firm D call. Germline V gene data show CDR1 as LGHDT and CDR2 as YNNKEL (reference sequence). The CDR3 runs 16 residues. V was shortened by 1 base and J by 2 bases, with 12 bases between the two germline ends. The CDR3 sequence is CASSQVHKAAYNEQFF. CDR3 sequence (DNA): TGTGCCAGCAGCCAAGTCCACAAGGCCGCCTACAATGAGCAGTTCTTC.

DNA of the CDR3: TGTGCCAGCAGCTTAACGGGAGCCTTGAATGAAAAACTGTTTTTT. Protein product: CASSLTGALNEKLFF. V and J are TRBV7-9 and TRBJ1-4, with D unresolved. The CDR3 has 15 residues. V lost 2 bases to trimming and J lost 5 bases, with 12 bases between them. Germline CDR1 and CDR2: SEHNR and FQNEAQ (reference sequence).

The chain couples TRBV10-3 to TRBJ1-6, with 7 bases that match TRBD1. CDR3 size: 15 residues. V was pared by 2 bases and J by 5 bases, with 3 bases of the junction left unmatched. Germline V gene sequence: CDR1 ENHRY, CDR2 SYGVKD. Here the CDR3 DNA reads TGTGCCATCAGTGAGGGGGACAGAGATAATTCACCCCTCCACTTT. Translated, it gives CAISEGDRDNSPLHF.

This clonotype was observed at least ten times. The V call is TRBV12-3 or TRBV12-4, the J call TRBJ2-5; 7 bases fit TRBD2. V trimming: 6 bases; J trimming: 5 bases; junction bases outside the gene matches: 3. The CDR3 has 12 amino acids. CDR3: CASSGGRETQYF. The CDR3 DNA reads TGTGCCAGCAGCGGGGGGAGGGAGACCCAGTACTTC.

This clonotype was found a few times. This rearrangement joins TRBV10-3 to TRBJ2-1, with 10 bases identical to TRBD2. Germline V gene sequence: CDR1 ENHRY, CDR2 SYGVKD. The V gene end was trimmed by 0 bases and the J gene end by 8 bases; junction bases not matched to a gene: 7. The CDR3 covers 16 residues. The chain's CDR3 is CAISESPSGSGDEQFF. The CDR3 DNA reads as TGTGCCATCAGTGAGTCCCCTAGCGGGAGCGGAGATGAGCAGTTCTTC.

This clonotype has a handful of counts. V and J are TRBV11-2 and TRBJ2-7, with 8 positions matching TRBD2. The junction had 8 bases not matched to a gene; V was cut back by 1 base and J by 6 bases. The CDR3 runs to 15 residues. Germline V gene sequence: CDR1 SGHAT, CDR2 FQNNGV. CDR3 nucleotides: TGTGCCAGCAGCTTAGGCGGGACTAGAGGGTCCGAGCAGTACTTC. It encodes CASSLGGTRGSEQYF. The full variable domain, rest sourced from reference TRBV11-2 and TRBJ2-7, is EAGVAQSPRYKIIEKRQSVAFWCNPISGHATLYWYQQILGQGPKLLIQFQNNGVVDDSQLPKDRFSAERLKGVDSTLKIQPAKLEDSAVYLCASSLGGTRGSEQYFGPGTRLTVT.

This clonotype was seen ten or more times. The genes are TRBV20-1 and TRBJ2-7; 7 bases align to TRBD1. The CDR3 is made up of 14 amino acids. V trimming: 0 bases; J trimming: 6 bases; junction bases outside the gene matches: 8. Germline-derived CDR1 and CDR2 are DFQATT and SNEGSKA (reference sequence). CDR3 bases: TGCAGTGCTAGAGATCGAAGACAGGGCGTCGAGCAGTACTTC. Translated: CSARDRRQGVEQYF.

This clonotype has a count of ten or more. The chain has TRBV18 and TRBJ2-2, with 7 bases identical to TRBD1. This CDR3 region has 15 residues. Germline V CDR1 and CDR2: KGHSH, LQKENI. The trim removed 5 bases at V and 0 bases at J, leaving 3 bases unmatched. The CDR3 region has the DNA TGTGCCAGCTCAACCGGGACAGCGAACACCGGGGAGCTGTTTTTT. This sequence encodes CASSTGTANTGELFF.

Ten or more counts support this clonotype. CDR3 region: CSARSNGLAGGPPRTNEQFF. As DNA, the CDR3 is TGCAGTGCTAGATCCAATGGACTAGCGGGAGGCCCTCCAAGAACCAATGAGCAGTTCTTC. The chain employs TRBV20-1 and TRBJ2-1, with 14 bases that match TRBD2. V shed 2 bases and J 6 bases; nucleotides not matched to a gene: 18. This CDR3 has 20 amino acids. The germline V gene has CDR1 DFQATT and CDR2 SNEGSKA (reference sequence).

Ten or more counts support this clonotype. The CDR3 DNA reads as TGTGCCAGCAGCATGGACAGCCAAGAGACCCAGTACTTC. This gives the protein CASSMDSQETQYF. The V call is TRBV12-3 or TRBV12-4, the J call TRBJ2-5; perhaps TRBD1 as D (6 bases). Trimming cost V 6 bases and J 1 base, with 9 bases left between them. The CDR3 runs to 13 residues.

This chain uses TRBV19 with TRBJ1-5, with no clear D. The V and J ends lost 6 bases and 9 bases respectively, with 15 bases between them. CDR3 length: 13 residues. Germline V gene data show CDR1 as LNHDA and CDR2 as SQIVND (reference sequence). CDR3 region: CASSISLGRPQHF. For the CDR3, the DNA is TGTGCCAGTAGCATTTCACTTGGACGGCCCCAGCATTTT.

As regards this clonotype: This may come from a read error, since a much larger clone is one base off. V is TRBV28 and J is TRBJ2-5; D is undetermined. Germline CDR1 MDHEN, CDR2 SYDVKM. The CDR3 has 17 amino acids. Trimming stripped 5 bases from V and 1 base from J, with 20 bases between. The CDR3 sequence is CASSPSILWSVQETQYF. For the CDR3, the DNA is TGTGCCAGCAGTCCCTCAATTCTTTGGAGCGTCCAAGAGACCCAGTACTTC.

This clonotype was seen at least ten times. The rearrangement uses TRBV6-2 or TRBV6-3 and TRBJ2-7; the D call may be TRBD1 or TRBD2 (5 bases each). V shed 6 bases and J shed 11 bases, with 14 bases lying between them. Germline V CDR1 and CDR2: MNHEY, SVGEGT. CDR3 length: 11 amino acids. The CDR3 DNA sequence: TGTGCCAGCAGCCCAACAGGACTCAAGTACTTC. Its protein is CASSPTGLKYF.

This sequence joins TRBV9 and TRBJ1-1; 8 nucleotides align to TRBD1. Germline V gene sequence: CDR1 SGDLS, CDR2 YYNGEE. The CDR3 runs to 13 residues. The junction had 10 bases not matched to a gene; V was cut back by 4 bases and J by 11 bases. The CDR3 loop is CASSPGTGASAFF. The DNA of the CDR3 is TGTGCCAGCAGCCCCGGGACAGGAGCTTCGGCTTTCTTT.

This clonotype was detected many times. The rearrangement joins TRBV20-1 to TRBJ2-2, with D possibly being TRBD1 (6 bases). V lost 3 bases to trimming and J lost 4 bases, with 12 bases between them. The CDR3 sequence is 14 residues long. The germline CDR1 and CDR2 sequences are DFQATT and SNEGSKA (reference sequence). Here the CDR3 DNA reads TGCAGTGCTAGTGGATGGACAGTCACCGGGGAGCTGTTTTTT. Encoded protein: CSASGWTVTGELFF.

This clonotype was observed many times. The chain joins TRBV15 to TRBJ2-1; D remains unclear. The CDR3 totals 15 residues. Germline V gene data show CDR1 as LNHNV and CDR2 as YYDKDF (reference sequence). With 1 base removed from V and 0 bases from J, the gap between germline ends came to 7 bases. The CDR3 nucleotides are TGTGCCACCAGCAGAGCATCTCACTCCTACAATGAGCAGTTCTTC. Protein: CATSRASHSYNEQFF.

This clonotype was observed at least ten times. This chain connects TRBV5-1 to TRBJ2-7, with 11 bases lining up with TRBD2. This CDR3 has 16 amino acids. With 0 bases clipped from V and 3 bases from J, the junction kept 5 bases outside the gene matches. Germline lookup yields CDR1 SGHRS and CDR2 YFSETQ. The CDR3 reads CASSLAISGGDYEQYF. The CDR3 DNA reads TGCGCCAGCAGCTTGGCCATTAGCGGGGGGGACTACGAGCAGTACTTC.

There are many counts of this clonotype. J is TRBJ2-1 and V is TRBV6-5, with TRBD1 as a possible D gene (6 bases). This CDR3 has 17 amino acids. V was trimmed by 0 bases and J by 4 bases, leaving 16 bases between them. CDR1 is MNHEY, CDR2 SVGAGI, per germline. The CDR3 spells CASSYSQDRDLYNEQFF. CDR3 nucleotides: TGTGCCAGCAGTTACTCGCAGGACAGAGACCTTTACAATGAGCAGTTCTTC.

This clonotype was counted at least ten times. V usage is TRBV6-5 and J usage is TRBJ2-7; no firm D call. V was cut by 0 bases and J by 5 bases, with 14 bases left in between. This CDR3 has 15 amino acids. The germline V gene encodes CDR1 MNHEY and CDR2 SVGAGI. The DNA for the CDR3 is TGTGCCAGCAGTTACTCGCAAGGGAAAAGGAACGAGCAGTACTTC. This sequence encodes CASSYSQGKRNEQYF.

The table lists this clonotype with a few counts. The rearrangement links TRBV29-1 to TRBJ2-1; D is unresolved. The CDR3 runs 10 residues. Germline V gene sequence: CDR1 SQVTM, CDR2 ANQGSEA. Between the trimmed V and J ends, which lost 5 bases and 6 bases, there was a span of 5 bases. The CDR3 nucleotides are TGCAGCGTTCGTGTCAATGAGCAGTTCTTC. This translates into CSVRVNEQFF.

This clonotype was counted between two and nine times. J is TRBJ2-5 and V is TRBV7-2; D unresolved. CDR3 length: 14 amino acids. The V and J ends lost 1 base and 5 bases respectively, with 11 bases between them. CDR1 and CDR2 from the germline V gene are SGHTA and FQGNSA. CDR3 DNA sequence: TGTGCCAGCAGCTTAGAGGGTAGGGTGGAGACCCAGTACTTC. This gives the protein CASSLEGRVETQYF.

This clonotype showed up many times. The J gene is TRBJ1-5, the V gene TRBV9; D is possibly TRBD1 (5 bases). The CDR3 totals 14 residues. The ends were cut back, 4 bases at V and 6 bases at J, with 14 bases in the middle. Germline V gene sequence: CDR1 SGDLS, CDR2 YYNGEE. CDR3 nucleotide sequence: TGTGCCAGCAGCCAGGGTGGGTCCTTTCAGCCCCAGCATTTT. Protein: CASSQGGSFQPQHF.

The chain links TRBV19 to TRBJ2-3, with 9 bases fitting TRBD1. CDR1 is LNHDA and CDR2 is SQIVND in the germline V gene (reference sequence). The CDR3 loop spans 14 amino acids. With 6 bases clipped from V and 4 bases from J, the junction kept 5 bases outside the gene matches. The CDR3 DNA reads as TGTGCCAGTAGGGGGACAGGGAGGTCAGATACGCAGTATTTT. This translates into CASRGTGRSDTQYF.